A single sample gave rise to the 25 T cell receptor beta chains below, sequenced in a study of control samples from healthy donors and cancer patients. Profiling relied on immunoSEQ multiplex PCR, and the TCRdb table lists in-frame clones only, not all of them. The sample carries some 150,000 clones, approximately 93% recorded once. Sequenced sample: blood. All receptors derive from a man aged 45-60 years in good health.

The rearrangement joins TRBV25-1 to TRBJ1-4; possibly TRBD1 for D (5 bases). Germline CDR1 is MGHDK and CDR2 is SYGVNS. Deletions cut 1 base from V and 7 bases from J, with 7 bases between. The CDR3 has 13 amino acids. The DNA for the CDR3 is TGTGCCAGCAGTGAATGGGGGGTTGAAAAACTGTTTTTT. Encoded protein: CASSEWGVEKLFF.

The chain has TRBV6-1 and TRBJ1-2; 7 bases map to TRBD1. This CDR3 spans 14 amino acids. Germline CDR1 and CDR2: MNHNS and SASEGT. Losses at the gene ends were 3 bases for V and 1 base for J; bases not matched to a gene: 2. The CDR3 DNA is TGTGCCAGCAGTGACCGACAGGGTAACTATGGCTACACCTTC. This encodes CASSDRQGNYGYTF.

This CDR3 is CASSVQGGKNPVQFF. For the CDR3, the DNA is TGTGCCAGCAGCGTTCAGGGGGGGAAAAATCCGGTGCAGTTCTTC. The chain combines TRBV9 with TRBJ2-1; D tentatively reads TRBD1 or TRBD2 (7 bases each). The CDR3 is 15 residues long. CDR1 and CDR2 from the germline V gene are SGDLS and YYNGEE. The ends were cut back, 2 bases at V and 12 bases at J, with 21 bases in the middle.

This chain uses TRBV7-9 with TRBJ2-5, with D unresolved. The CDR3 covers 13 residues. Per the germline V gene, CDR1 is SEHNR and CDR2 is FQNEAQ (reference sequence). V was cut by 4 bases and J by 4 bases, with 10 bases left in between. This chain's CDR3 is CASSSPYRETQYF. CDR3 nucleotides: TGTGCCAGCAGCTCCCCTTATAGAGAGACCCAGTACTTC.

V and J are TRBV18 and TRBJ1-2, with D perhaps TRBD1 (5 bases). Germline V gene lookup returns CDR1 KGHSH and CDR2 LQKENI. The length of the CDR3 is 13 residues. Trimming shortened V by 3 bases and J by 3 bases, and 8 bases separated the two germline ends. CDR3 DNA: TGTGCCAGCTCACCCCGGGACCACTATGGCTACACCTTC. This codes for CASSPRDHYGYTF.

CDR3 region: CATTDSNQPQHF. In DNA form, the CDR3 reads TGTGCCACGACAGATAGCAATCAGCCCCAGCATTTT. This chain uses TRBV10-3 with TRBJ1-5, with D perhaps TRBD1 (5 bases). The germline V gene has CDR1 ENHRY and CDR2 SYGVKD. The CDR3 is 12 amino acids. Trimming took 10 bases from V and 0 from J, leaving 7 bases between them.

The chain has TRBV27 and TRBJ1-1, with D tentatively TRBD1 (5 bases). The length of the CDR3 is 17 residues. V lost 6 bases, J lost 1 base, and 21 bases lay in between. Germline CDR1 MNHEY, CDR2 SMNVEV (reference sequence). The DNA for the CDR3 is TGTGCCAGCAGCAATCTCGGGACGGCCGGAAAGAACACTGAAGCTTTCTTT. Amino acid sequence: CASSNLGTAGKNTEAFF.

This clone was seen a single time. This chain connects TRBV7-2 to TRBJ1-1; TRBD1 agrees at 7 bases. Germline V gene lookup returns CDR1 SGHTA and CDR2 FQGNSA. The J segment lost 2 bases and the V segment lost 5 bases, leaving 5 bases of the junction unmatched. This CDR3 has 14 residues. In nucleotides, the CDR3 is TGTGCCAGCAGCACGACAGGGTTCAACACTGAAGCTTTCTTT. The encoded protein is CASSTTGFNTEAFF.

This clone has a handful of counts. V and J are TRBV6-4 and TRBJ1-6; no reliable D call. Trimming removed 4 bases at V and 1 base at J, with 5 bases between. The germline V gene has CDR1 MRHNA and CDR2 SNTAGT. The CDR3 is 14 residues long. CDR3 sequence (DNA): TGTGCCAGCAGTGGATCGTCCTATAATTCACCCCTCCACTTT. Its protein is CASSGSSYNSPLHF.

The chain carries TRBV9 and TRBJ2-1, with D unclear. The length of the CDR3 is 15 residues. V lost 0 bases and J 2 bases, leaving 9 bases between the germline ends. Germline CDR1 SGDLS, CDR2 YYNGEE. The CDR3 DNA follows: TGTGCCAGCAGCGTAGAGGGAAAAGCCTACAATGAGCAGTTCTTC. Encoded protein: CASSVEGKAYNEQFF.

The CDR3 bases are TGCGCCAGCAGCCGGGCCACACAGATAACGCAGTATTTT. It specifies CASSRATQITQYF. The chain couples TRBV5-1 to TRBJ2-3, with D unresolved. Germline lookup yields CDR1 SGHRS and CDR2 YFSETQ. V lost 4 bases and J 9 bases, leaving 15 bases between the germline ends. The CDR3 loop spans 13 amino acids.

The CDR3 nucleotides read TGTGCCAGCAAGGGACAGGAGAACACTGAAGCTTTCTTT. This sequence encodes CASKGQENTEAFF. The V and J genes are TRBV2 and TRBJ1-1; 8 bases match TRBD1. Germline V CDR1 and CDR2: SNHLY, FYNNEI. The V segment lost 7 bases and the J segment 1 base; nucleotides outside the gene matches: 2. The CDR3 is 13 amino acids.

This chain uses TRBV12-2 with TRBJ2-2; the table's TRBD1 call for D was not verified on the DNA. TRBV12-2 has pseudogene status. This CDR3 has 16 residues. CDR3 sequence: CASRHRGGSEHRGAVF. The DNA for the CDR3 is TGTGCAAGTCGCCACCGAGGGGGTAGCGAACACCGGGGAGCTGTTTTT.

The V gene is TRBV5-1, the J gene TRBJ1-5; weak D call: TRBD1 (5 bases). The length of the CDR3 is 14 residues. The germline V gene has CDR1 SGHRS and CDR2 YFSETQ. The germline V and J ends were trimmed by 4 bases and 7 bases, with 15 bases remaining between them. CDR3 bases: TGCGCCAGCAGCCCGTCAGGGAGCGGCCAGCCCCAGCATTTT. It yields the protein CASSPSGSGQPQHF.

Concerning this clone: Other DNA sequences in this specimen translate into the identical CDR3. This chain uses TRBV3-1 (or the pseudogene TRBV3-2) with TRBJ1-1, with D unclear. Trimming removed 4 bases at V and 2 bases at J, with 2 bases between. Germline CDR1 and CDR2: LGHDT and YNNKEL (reference sequence). The CDR3 is 11 residues long. The CDR3 region has the DNA TGTGCCAGCAGCCTTAACACTGAAGCTTTCTTT. The encoded protein is CASSLNTEAFF.

The chain combines TRBV3-1 (or the pseudogene TRBV3-2) with TRBJ1-1, with 11 bases fitting TRBD1. CDR1 and CDR2 from the germline V gene are LGHDT and YNNKEL (reference sequence). V shed 3 bases, J shed 8 bases, and the junction held 2 bases outside the gene matches. The CDR3 is made up of 13 amino acids. DNA of the CDR3: TGTGCCAGCAGCCACGGACAGGGGGCGGAAGCTTTCTTT. It is translated as CASSHGQGAEAFF.

J is TRBJ1-3 and V is TRBV30; D call uncertain. V was cut by 0 bases and J by 0 bases, with 12 bases left in between. From germline, CDR1 is GTSNPN and CDR2 SVGIG (reference sequence). The CDR3 length is 16 residues. DNA for the CDR3: TGTGCCTGGAGTGTTGGGCAGACTTACTCTGGAAACACCATATATTTT. It codes for CAWSVGQTYSGNTIYF.

The chain uses TRBV5-8 and TRBJ1-5, with D perhaps TRBD1 (6 bases). Deletions cut 4 bases from V and 3 bases from J, with 23 bases between. The CDR3 contains 18 residues. The V gene's germline CDR1 is SGHTS and CDR2 YDEGEE. The CDR3: CASSRGGLVQGYNQPQHF. The CDR3 DNA reads TGTGCCAGCAGCCGGGGTGGCCTTGTACAGGGCTACAATCAGCCCCAGCATTTT.

The rearrangement links TRBV19 to TRBJ2-7; weak D call: TRBD2 (6 bases). Germline CDR1 reads LNHDA; CDR2 reads SQIVND (reference sequence). V was cut by 5 bases and J by 2 bases, with 13 bases left in between. There are 14 residues in the CDR3. The CDR3: CASSWGVGAYEQYF. CDR3 sequence (DNA): TGTGCCAGTAGTTGGGGGGTCGGAGCCTACGAGCAGTACTTC.

Comments on this clone: The sample carries other DNA sequences with the same CDR3. The chain has TRBV18 and TRBJ1-6; 9 nucleotides line up with TRBD1. Germline lookup yields CDR1 KGHSH and CDR2 LQKENI. Trimming took 6 bases from V and 7 from J; bases not matched to a gene: 4. This CDR3 contains 14 residues. Written as DNA, the CDR3 is TGTGCCAGCTCGCCAGGGACAGGGAATTCACCCCTCCACTTT. Translation: CASSPGTGNSPLHF. The full variable domain, with the rest looked up from reference TRBV18 and TRBJ1-6, is NAGVMQNPRHLVRRRGQEARLRCSPMKGHSHVYWYRQLPEEGLKFMVYLQKENIIDESGMPKERFSAEFPKEGPSILRIQQVVRGDSAAYFCASSPGTGNSPLHFGNGTRLTVT.

The chain recombines TRBV19 with TRBJ2-3, with 7 bases aligning to TRBD2. Unmatched junction bases numbered 7, after V lost 5 bases and J lost 2 bases. The CDR3 extends over 15 amino acids. Looked up from germline, CDR1 is LNHDA and CDR2 is SQIVND (reference sequence). This CDR3 reads CASSVLGGSTDTQYF. The CDR3 nucleotides read TGTGCCAGTAGTGTCTTGGGGGGGTCCACAGATACGCAGTATTTT.

The genes are TRBV6-5 and TRBJ2-5; D is perhaps TRBD1 (5 bases). Germline V CDR1 and CDR2: MNHEY, SVGAGI. Trimming removed 0 bases at V and 4 bases at J, with 9 bases between. There are 14 residues in the CDR3. The CDR3 nucleotides are TGTGCCAGCAGTTACTCGGGGCTAGGAGAGACCCAGTACTTC. Translated: CASSYSGLGETQYF.

This sequence joins TRBV30 and TRBJ1-6; a possible D gene is TRBD1 (5 bases). The germline V gene has CDR1 GTSNPN and CDR2 SVGIG (reference sequence). The CDR3 runs 12 residues. The DNA of the CDR3 is TGTGCTACGGGGCCTTTCAATTCACCCCTCCACTTT. Protein sequence: CATGPFNSPLHF.

This sequence joins TRBV19 and TRBJ2-1, with 9 bases aligning to TRBD2. There are 15 residues in the CDR3. The junction had 9 bases not matched to a gene; V was cut back by 5 bases and J by 7 bases. Germline loops: CDR1 LNHDA, CDR2 SQIVND (reference sequence). The CDR3 coding sequence is TGTGCCAGTAGTGTATCTAGCGGGATATTGAATGAGCAGTTCTTC. Its protein product is CASSVSSGILNEQFF.

The chain couples TRBV4-1 to TRBJ2-2; D might be TRBD2 (5 bases). The CDR3 contains 15 residues. Germline CDR1 MGHRA, CDR2 YSYEKL. Trimming pared 3 bases from V and 6 bases from J, leaving 14 bases between. CDR3 in amino acids: CASSQTAEGAGELFF. The CDR3 coding sequence is TGCGCCAGCAGCCAGACTGCCGAGGGTGCCGGGGAGCTGTTTTTT.